This T cell receptor (beta chain) was obtained from a study of blood T cell repertoires in COVID-19. V was cut by 1 base and J by 10 bases, with 8 bases left in between. Germline V gene lookup returns CDR1 SGHTA and CDR2 FQGNSA. The CDR3 loop spans 13 amino acids. Per the authors' pipeline: The authors estimated nucleated cell counts from reference gene primer amplification. Assay used: immunoSEQ multiplex PCR; TCRdb lists only in-frame clones, some missing. From that table come the V and J calls and clone size; the DNA was used to work out D and trimming. This sample has tens of thousands of clones; approximately 85% occur once, and the top ten carry approximately 8.4%.

The chain uses TRBV7-2 and TRBJ1-6; D uncertain. The clonotype was recovered from a human donor in a cohort sampled during active COVID-19. Sequenced input: peripheral blood. The CDR3 reads CASSLERRSPLHF. The CDR3 DNA follows: TGTGCCAGCAGCTTAGAAAGGAGGTCACCCCTCCACTTT.